These T cell receptor beta chains were read from a single sample in a study of blood T cell repertoires in COVID-19. Only in-frame clones appear in the TCRdb table, and some are missing; sequencing was by immunoSEQ multiplex PCR. The profile shows about 220,000 clones, under 90% of them singletons. Sequences were obtained from peripheral blood. The origin of the receptors is a woman of 80 years or more with acute or convalescent COVID-19. Both conserved end residues are part of each CDR3. D genes are given only for firm matches. The size entry is marked missing in some rows and otherwise reads once, few, many or a size class.

clone_size	cdr3_length	j_call	d_call	v_call	cdr3_aa	cdr3_nt
NA	15	TRBJ1-2	NA	TRBV4-2	CASSQDFLISYGYTF	TGTGCCAGCAGCCAAGACTTTTTGATCAGCTATGGCTACACCTTC
NA	17	TRBJ2-2	NA	TRBV7-3	CASSLTGAAANTGELFF	TGTGCCAGCAGCTTAACGGGAGCAGCCGCGAACACCGGGGAGCTGTTTTTT
few	12	TRBJ2-7	TRBD1	TRBV5-1	CASSPSGGEQYF	TGCGCCAGCAGCCCATCAGGGGGCGAGCAGTACTTC
NA	14	TRBJ2-5	NA	TRBV7-2	CASSKTGAQETQYF	TGTGCCAGCAGCAAGACAGGAGCGCAAGAGACCCAGTACTTC
NA	16	TRBJ1-1	TRBD1	TRBV6-5	CASSYGTGLGNTEAFF	TGTGCCAGCAGTTACGGGACAGGGTTGGGAAACACTGAAGCTTTCTTT
NA	17	TRBJ1-5	TRBD1	TRBV5-6	CASSRLRDRDSNQPQHF	TGTGCCAGCAGCCGACTACGGGACAGGGATAGCAATCAGCCCCAGCATTTT
NA	15	TRBJ1-2	NA	TRBV5-1	CASSLAVQGNYGYTF	TGCGCCAGCAGCTTGGCCGTGCAGGGCAACTATGGCTACACCTTC
NA	16	TRBJ2-2	NA	TRBV6-5	CASSYASTANTGELFF	TGTGCCAGCAGTTACGCAAGTACTGCGAACACCGGGGAGCTGTTTTTT
NA	15	TRBJ2-7	NA	TRBV5-1	CASSLGGSGSYEQYF	TGCGCCAGCAGCTTGGGAGGGAGCGGATCCTACGAGCAGTACTTC
NA	14	TRBJ2-1	TRBD1	TRBV10-3	CATTFGTENNEQFF	TGTGCCACAACGTTTGGGACAGAAAACAATGAGCAGTTCTTC
few	13	TRBJ1-6	TRBD1	TRBV30	CAWSSGTVGPLHF	TGTGCCTGGAGCTCCGGGACAGTTGGACCCCTCCACTTT
NA	17	TRBJ1-6	TRBD1	TRBV5-8	CASSRDRGISLNSPLHF	TGTGCCAGCAGCCGCGACAGGGGAATTTCCCTTAATTCACCCCTCCACTTT
NA	17	TRBJ1-2	TRBD1	TRBV7-2	CASSLDPGLQGNYGYTF	TGTGCCAGCAGCTTAGACCCGGGGCTACAGGGGAACTATGGCTACACCTTC
NA	15	TRBJ2-3	TRBD2	TRBV19	CASSIQRGNTDTQYF	TGTGCCAGTAGTATCCAGCGGGGAAACACAGATACGCAGTATTTT
NA	16	TRBJ2-2	TRBD1	TRBV10-3	CAIRPGTGGNTGELFF	TGTGCCATCAGGCCCGGGACAGGGGGCAACACCGGGGAGCTGTTTTTT
NA	12	TRBJ1-4	NA	TRBV19	CASSGINEKLFF	TGTGCCAGTTCAGGGATTAATGAAAAACTGTTTTTT
NA	15	TRBJ1-5	TRBD1	TRBV6-6	CASSSSGGSNQPQHF	TGTGCCAGCAGTTCTTCAGGGGGCAGCAATCAGCCCCAGCATTTT
NA	17	TRBJ2-3	TRBD2	TRBV3-1/TRBV3-2	CASSQSLPGLAGGSAYF	TGTGCCAGCAGCCAATCCCTACCGGGACTAGCGGGGGGGTCCGCGTATTTT
NA	14	TRBJ1-2	NA	TRBV6-6	CASLPPGANYGYTF	TGTGCCAGCCTCCCCCCGGGAGCTAACTATGGCTACACCTTC
NA	16	TRBJ2-1	TRBD2	TRBV11-3	CASSPLTSGGHREQFF	TGTGCCAGCAGCCCCTTGACTAGCGGGGGCCATCGGGAGCAGTTCTTC
NA	16	TRBJ1-3	NA	TRBV7-6	CASSLVATASGNTIYF	TGTGCCAGCAGCTTAGTGGCGACAGCCTCTGGAAACACCATATATTTT
once	15	TRBJ1-3	NA	TRBV7-8	CASSSGQTAGNTIYF	TGTGCCAGCAGCTCAGGACAGACGGCTGGAAACACCATATATTTT
NA	15	TRBJ1-1	NA	TRBV7-3	CASSLTVWPNTEAFF	TGTGCCAGCAGCTTAACGGTTTGGCCGAACACTGAAGCTTTCTTT
NA	16	TRBJ1-3	NA	TRBV15	CATSRDEGVAGNTIYF	TGTGCCACCAGCAGAGATGAGGGGGTGGCTGGAAACACCATATATTTT
NA	12	TRBJ2-5	NA	TRBV29-1	CSVAVTRETQYF	TGCAGCGTTGCGGTCACGAGAGAGACCCAGTACTTC
NA	12	TRBJ1-1	TRBD1	TRBV7-2	CASSYHRGEAFF	TGTGCCAGCAGCTACCACAGGGGTGAAGCTTTCTTT
NA	15	TRBJ1-1	TRBD1	TRBV29-1	CSVELTGAGLAEAFF	TGCAGCGTCGAGCTGACAGGGGCAGGTCTCGCTGAAGCTTTCTTT
NA	13	TRBJ2-7	TRBD2	TRBV19	CASGLGGGYEQYF	TGTGCCAGTGGGCTCGGCGGGGGGTACGAGCAGTACTTC
NA	14	TRBJ2-3	TRBD2	TRBV6-6	CASRVAGITDTQYF	TGTGCCAGCAGGGTAGCGGGGATCACAGATACGCAGTATTTT
NA	16	TRBJ2-5	NA	TRBV3-1/TRBV3-2	CASSQDSPPGRETQYF	TGTGCCAGCAGCCAAGATTCCCCCCCCGGGAGAGAGACCCAGTACTTC
few	16	TRBJ2-2	NA	TRBV7-8	CASTLNRAANTGELFF	TGTGCCAGCACCCTGAACAGGGCAGCGAACACCGGGGAGCTGTTTTTT
NA	17	TRBJ2-1	TRBD2	TRBV18	CASSPPTSGGRSNEQFF	TGTGCCAGCTCACCCCCGACTAGCGGGGGGAGGTCCAATGAGCAGTTCTTC
NA	19	TRBJ2-3	TRBD2	TRBV29-1	CSVEPSASGGIFGGDTQYF	TGCAGCGTTGAACCCTCGGCTAGCGGGGGGATCTTTGGAGGAGATACGCAGTATTTT
NA	16	TRBJ2-1	TRBD2	TRBV5-6	CASSLVVSGGHNEQFF	TGTGCCAGCAGCTTGGTGGTTAGCGGGGGCCACAATGAGCAGTTCTTC
few	13	TRBJ1-1	NA	TRBV19	CASSTGGNTEAFF	TGTGCCAGTAGTACGGGGGGGAACACTGAAGCTTTCTTT
NA	14	TRBJ2-5	NA	TRBV10-1	CASSEPPLRETQYF	TGCGCCAGCAGTGAGCCCCCTTTGAGAGAGACCCAGTACTTC
NA	15	TRBJ2-6	NA	TRBV2	CAIWCWGAGANVLTF	TGTGCCATTTGGTGTTGGGGGGCTGGGGCCAACGTCCTGACTTTC
NA	17	TRBJ2-1	TRBD1	TRBV19	CASSMNRGRGRNNEQFF	TGTGCCAGTAGTATGAATCGCGGCAGGGGGCGTAATAATGAGCAGTTCTTC
NA	14	TRBJ2-1	NA	TRBV7-2	CASSLERTGHEQFF	TGTGCCAGCAGCTTAGAGCGTACAGGCCATGAGCAGTTCTTC
NA	14	TRBJ1-1	NA	TRBV7-9	CASSLDGGNTEAFF	TGTGCCAGCAGCTTAGACGGGGGAAACACTGAAGCTTTCTTT
NA	14	TRBJ2-1	TRBD1	TRBV6-2/TRBV6-3	CASSYSGTDNEQFF	TGTGCCAGCAGTTACTCTGGGACAGACAATGAGCAGTTCTTC
NA	14	TRBJ1-2	NA	TRBV6-1	CASSEGGRDYGYTF	TGTGCCAGCAGTGAAGGAGGCAGGGACTATGGCTACACCTTC
NA	15	TRBJ2-5	TRBD1	TRBV4-2	CASSRGTVRQETQYF	TGTGCCAGCAGCCGAGGGACAGTTAGACAAGAGACCCAGTACTTC
NA	14	TRBJ1-1	NA	TRBV4-2	CASSQGGGNTEAFF	TGTGCCAGCAGCCAAGGGGGGGGAAACACTGAAGCTTTCTTT
NA	17	TRBJ1-5	TRBD1	TRBV3-1/TRBV3-2	CASSQGGVGQGAQPQHF	TGTGCCAGCAGCCAAGGGGGGGTCGGACAGGGGGCCCAGCCCCAGCATTTT
once	17	TRBJ1-2	NA	TRBV21-1	CASSPRPGQFSGYGYTF	TGTGCCAGCAGCCCACGTCCGGGACAATTTTCGGGCTATGGCTACACCTTC
NA	16	TRBJ1-3	NA	TRBV14	CASSPQGGGSGNTIYF	TGTGCCAGCAGCCCCCAGGGAGGAGGCTCTGGAAACACCATATATTTT
NA	14	TRBJ1-1	NA	TRBV5-4	CASSLDTMNTEAFF	TGTGCCAGCAGCTTGGACACTATGAACACTGAAGCTTTCTTT